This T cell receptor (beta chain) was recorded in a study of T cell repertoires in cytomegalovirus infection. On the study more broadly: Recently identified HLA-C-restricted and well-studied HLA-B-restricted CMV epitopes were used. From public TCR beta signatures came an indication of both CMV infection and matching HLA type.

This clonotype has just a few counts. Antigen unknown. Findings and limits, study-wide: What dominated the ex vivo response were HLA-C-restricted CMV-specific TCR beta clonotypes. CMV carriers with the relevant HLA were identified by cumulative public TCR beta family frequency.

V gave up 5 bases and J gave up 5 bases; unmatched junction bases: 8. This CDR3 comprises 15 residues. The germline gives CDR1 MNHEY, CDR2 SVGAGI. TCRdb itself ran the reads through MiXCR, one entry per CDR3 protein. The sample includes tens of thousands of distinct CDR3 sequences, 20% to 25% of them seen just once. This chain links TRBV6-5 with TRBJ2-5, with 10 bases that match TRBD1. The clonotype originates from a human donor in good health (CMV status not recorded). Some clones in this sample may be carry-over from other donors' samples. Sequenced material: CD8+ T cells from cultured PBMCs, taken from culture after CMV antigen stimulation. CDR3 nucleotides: TGTGCCAGCAGTGGGGAGGGACAGGGGTACGAGACCCAGTACTTC. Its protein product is CASSGEGQGYETQYF.